The entry below gives a single T cell receptor (beta chain) sequence along with its context. PCR employed 60 Vbeta and 13 Jbeta primers. Measured with immunoSEQ multiplex PCR; TCRdb has only the in-frame clones, and not every one. The sample shows tens of thousands of clones, approximately 70% of them seen only once. This entry belongs to a study of cytomegalovirus exposure and HLA in healthy donors. The sequence came from a man aged 45-65 years in good health and CMV-seronegative. Sequencing was performed on PBMCs.

The CDR3 region is CASSDVGGFLGEQYF. As DNA, the CDR3 is TGTGCCAGCAGTGACGTTGGCGGATTTTTGGGCGAGCAGTACTTC. V usage is TRBV6-1 and J usage is TRBJ2-7; D call uncertain. The germline V gene has CDR1 MNHNS and CDR2 SASEGT. The CDR3 covers 15 residues. V was shortened by 3 bases and J by 6 bases, with 18 bases between the two germline ends.